This TCR beta chain emerged from a study of cytomegalovirus exposure and HLA in healthy donors (dated by TCRdb to about 2017). Regarding the research as a whole: A later analysis indicated that the roughly 130 validation repertoires were generated on the platform also employed for the 700 or so repertoires of the first cohort. To predict cytomegalovirus infection status, the study combined high-throughput TCR immunosequencing, statistical association of individual TCRs with disease status, and machine learning. Besides the first cohort of 666 subjects, a separate validation cohort made up of over a hundred different subjects was used. The study aimed to test whether cataloging public T cell receptors could reveal signatures of past pathogen exposure. Study-wide findings and limitations: Subsequent analysis determined that TCRs grouped into clusters in the first cohort also showed a tendency toward co-occurrence across the 90 to 150 validation repertoires, and about 93% of cluster scores exceeded 0. The validation cohort had no HLA typing available for a later analysis, so co-occurrence within that cohort was assessed over all 110 or so repertoires. A few of the identified cytomegalovirus-associated TCR beta chains were confirmed in vitro to be specific for cytomegalovirus antigens. In both the original and validation cohorts, the classifier was reported to diagnose cytomegalovirus status with high specificity and sensitivity. Most TCR sequences were observed very rarely across donors, whereas some public TCRs were present in many individuals. In the study, 150 to 200 TCR beta chains were listed as associated with cytomegalovirus. According to the authors, the approach could potentially be generalized to other disease states and immunological phenotypes.

The donors were included in the validation cohort of approximately 120 subjects, a group kept apart from the roughly 680-subject first cohort. V is cut back by 8 bases and J by 0 bases, with 8 bases in the junction unmatched. Based on the germline V gene (reference sequence), the CDR1 and CDR2 sequences are GTSNPN and SVGIG. Including cysteine and phenylalanine, the CDR3 has 15 amino acids. Only the CDR3 region is kept as DNA, spanning 45 bases read in frame from base 1. The library relied on the immunoSEQ multiplex PCR assay. Concerning the study's data processing: To diagnose cytomegalovirus status from the catalog of TCR beta chain sequences, a statistical classification framework was built. In TCRdb, the immuneACCESS table is reduced to in-frame sequences with V and J assigned. These tables do not hold every clone; where another copy was compared, an unresolved V gene accounts for under half, and the others remain unexplained. V and J calls and clone size come straight from that table; D and trimming were deduced from the DNA. This sample holds 300,000 or so clones; roughly 87% were observed only once. The biggest ten clones account for approximately 0.96% of the sample.

Worth noting for this clone: Its cognate antigen has yet to be identified. The record has no base qualities; no much larger clone is one base away.

Recombination linked TRBV30 to TRBJ2-3, and TRBD2 matches 10 of the central bases. The sample comprised PBMCs. The sequence came from a man aged 30 to 45 in good health and CMV-seronegative. The CDR3 amino acid sequence is: CAGTSGGASTDTQYF. The DNA sequence follows: TGTGCCGGCACAAGCGGGGGGGCTAGCACAGATACGCAGTATTTT. The full variable domain, with segments outside the CDR3 supplied by the reference TRBV30 and TRBJ2-3 proteins, appears as SQTIHQWPATLVQPVGSPLSLECTVEGTSNPNLYWYRQAAGRGLQLLFYSVGIGQISSEVPQNLSASRPQDRQFILSSKKLLLSDSGFYLCAGTSGGASTDTQYFGPGTRLTVL.